This TCR beta chain was recorded in a study of OX40 agonist ivuxolimab in advanced cancers. Study overall: Hepatocellular carcinoma, melanoma, renal cell or head and neck cancer occurred in dose-escalation patients.

Samples were taken at baseline and on day 1 of cycles 4 and 7. Profiling relied on immunoSEQ multiplex PCR, and the TCRdb table lists in-frame clones only, not all of them. There are about 39,000 clones in the sample; roughly four fifths occur only once, and 2.6% lies in the top ten. The receptor was derived from an adult with an advanced solid tumor such as melanoma, head and neck, liver or kidney cancer. Sequenced material: CD4+ or CD8+ T cells sorted from blood, taken in a trial of the OX40 agonist ivuxolimab.

The CDR3: CATSRDTGSQETQYF. CDR3 in DNA: TGTGCCACCAGCAGAGATACGGGCAGTCAAGAGACCCAGTACTTC. V usage is TRBV15 and J usage is TRBJ2-5; D remains unclear. From germline, CDR1 is LNHNV and CDR2 YYDKDF (reference sequence). The CDR3 sequence is 15 residues long. V lost 0 bases and J 2 bases, leaving 10 bases between the germline ends.